Sequencing of this T cell receptor (beta chain) was carried out in a study of blood T cell repertoires in COVID-19. Study context: The United States, Italy and Spain supplied acute and convalescent COVID-19 samples. Nucleic acid was either cDNA or gDNA, and it came from T cells, B-cell-depleted T cells, or PBMCs.

The CDR3 runs to 16 residues. How the authors handled the data: Counts of nucleated cells, estimated from reference gene primer amplification, were obtained. Here immunoSEQ multiplex PCR was the method, and the copy in TCRdb shows in-frame clones only, minus some. The V and J calls and clone size were taken over from that table, and D and trimming were inferred from the DNA. Of tens of thousands of clones detected, 70% to 80% appear once; the ten largest clones hold roughly 2%. The sample comprised peripheral blood. This receptor was taken from a man aged 55 to 69 with active COVID-19. The genes are TRBV1 and TRBJ2-7; the tabulated D call, TRBD2, remains unverified against the DNA. TRBV1 is assigned pseudogene status. The CDR3 sequence: CTSSQGLSGGVDEQYF. The CDR3 DNA reads as TGCACCAGCAGCCAAGGTCTAAGCGGGGGCGTCGACGAGCAGTACTTC.